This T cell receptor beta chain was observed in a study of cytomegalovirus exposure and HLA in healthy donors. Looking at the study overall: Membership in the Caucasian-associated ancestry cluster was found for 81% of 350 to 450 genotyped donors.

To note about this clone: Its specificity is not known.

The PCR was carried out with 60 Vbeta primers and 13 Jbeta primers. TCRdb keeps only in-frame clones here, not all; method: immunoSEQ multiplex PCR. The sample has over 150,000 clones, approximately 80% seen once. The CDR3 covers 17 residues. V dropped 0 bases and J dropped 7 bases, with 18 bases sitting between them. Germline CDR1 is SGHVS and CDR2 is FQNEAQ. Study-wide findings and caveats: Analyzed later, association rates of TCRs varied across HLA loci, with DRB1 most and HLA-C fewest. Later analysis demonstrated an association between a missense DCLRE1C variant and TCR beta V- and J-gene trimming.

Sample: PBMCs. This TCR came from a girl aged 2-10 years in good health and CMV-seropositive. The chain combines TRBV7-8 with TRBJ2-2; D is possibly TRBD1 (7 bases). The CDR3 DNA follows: TGTGCCAGCAGCTTAGCGACAGGGAGGCGATCTTTCGGGGAGCTGTTTTTT. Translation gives CASSLATGRRSFGELFF.